This record concerns one TCR beta chain sequence. Antigen unknown. Profiling relied on immunoSEQ multiplex PCR, and the TCRdb table lists in-frame clones only, not all of them. Of tens of thousands of clones listed, around 80% are singletons. These data are taken from a study of a mutant IDH1 vaccine in newly diagnosed glioma. Study-wide background: Radiotherapy alone preceded vaccination by 4-6 weeks; alternatively, vaccination started with temozolomide cycles. The treated population exhibited a male proportion of around 62%, a female proportion of about 38%, and a mean age of roughly 41 years.

The V gene's germline CDR1 is MNHNS and CDR2 SASEGT. CDR3 length equals 14 residues. Trimming removed 6 bases from V and 1 base from J, with 10 bases in between. Points from the study as a whole: Evidence of vaccine-induced immune responses was documented in about 93% of patients.

Stated time point: week 47, end of study. Vaccine doses each comprised 300 ug of mutant IDH1 20-mer peptide, with topical imiquimod. Administration of eight vaccinations to patients took place in weeks 1, 3, 5, 7, 11, 15, 19, 23. This TCR was recovered from a woman aged 40-49 years with glioma. Some clones in this sample may be carry-over from other donors' samples. This chain connects TRBV6-1 to TRBJ1-5; a weak D match, TRBD1 (6 bases). Sequenced here: PBMCs, sampled from a glioma patient whose treatment included an IDH1 peptide vaccine. DNA of the CDR3: TGTGCCAGCAGCTATACAGGGAGCAATCAGCCCCAGCATTTT. As protein: CASSYTGSNQPQHF.